The text below deals with one T cell receptor (beta chain). These data belong to a study of early T cells in non-severe SARS-CoV-2 infection. For the study at large: It was bulk RNA from unsorted whole blood that was sequenced, and the chains were unpaired.

The protocol attached unique molecular identifiers to individual cDNA molecules. TCRdb fed the 5' RACE reads into MiXCR, producing one record per CDR3 protein. The sample has 56,000 or so distinct CDR3 sequences, 8.2% seen once; the top ten hold roughly 4%. The V end was cut by 4 bases, the J end by 3 bases, with 10 bases between. The CDR3 contains 13 residues. Germline V gives CDR1 LGHDT, CDR2 YNNKEL (reference sequence). The TCR originated in an adult who was a healthcare worker with PCR-confirmed SARS-CoV-2 infection or an uninfected control (not recorded which). What was sequenced was whole blood. The gene calls are TRBV3-1 and TRBJ2-7, with D perhaps TRBD1 (5 bases). Written as DNA, the CDR3 is TGTGCCAGCAGCCCCACAGGAGTCTACGAGCAGTACTTC. Translated: CASSPTGVYEQYF.